This TCR beta chain was recovered during a study of T cell clonotyping in hematopoietic cell transplantation. Study-level findings and limits: Pathologically expanded recipient clonotypes increased progressively from day 30 to day 180 as diversity fell. CD4 and CD8 repertoire contributions could not be separated without sorting. Few recipient clonotypes overlapped donors; over 95% were de novo at given depth. Higher Inverse Simpson Index values in graft donor and pretransplant recipient predicted broader posttransplant TCR diversity.

Produced via immunoSEQ multiplex PCR; TCRdb's table is partial and in-frame only. Among just under 20,000 clones listed, around 80% were seen once. As regards this clone: Its antigen is not known.

The sequence was obtained from a man between 60 and 75 years old in good health. Some clones in this sample may be carry-over from other donors' samples. The sample was peripheral blood mononuclear cells.

DNA of the CDR3: TGTGCCAGCAGCCTCAACTCTGGGGCCAACGTCCTGACTTTC. Translation gives CASSLNSGANVLTF. This chain joins TRBV7-3 and TRBJ2-6, with D unclear. Germline lookup yields CDR1 SGHTA and CDR2 FQGTGA. V gave up 5 bases and J gave up 0 bases, with 5 bases separating them. The length of the CDR3 is 14 residues.